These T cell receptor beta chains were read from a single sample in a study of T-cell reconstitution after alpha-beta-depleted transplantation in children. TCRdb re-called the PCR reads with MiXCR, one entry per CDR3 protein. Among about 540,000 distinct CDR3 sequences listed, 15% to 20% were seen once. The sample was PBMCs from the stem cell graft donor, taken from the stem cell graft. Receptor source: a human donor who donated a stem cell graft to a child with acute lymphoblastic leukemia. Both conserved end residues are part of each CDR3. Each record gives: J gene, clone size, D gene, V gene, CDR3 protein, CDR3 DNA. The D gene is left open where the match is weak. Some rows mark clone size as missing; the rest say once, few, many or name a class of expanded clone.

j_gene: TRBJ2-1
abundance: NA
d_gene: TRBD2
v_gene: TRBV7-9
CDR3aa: CASSQLAGINEQFF
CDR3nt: TGTGCCAGCAGTCAACTAGCGGGAATCAATGAGCAGTTCTTC

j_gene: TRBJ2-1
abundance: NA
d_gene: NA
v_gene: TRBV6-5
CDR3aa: CASSFTLGGSYNEQFF
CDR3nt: TGTGCCAGCAGTTTCACGTTGGGGGGCTCCTACAATGAGCAGTTCTTC

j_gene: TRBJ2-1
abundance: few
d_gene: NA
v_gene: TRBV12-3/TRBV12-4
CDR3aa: CASSSQGGLNEQFF
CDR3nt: TGTGCCAGCAGTTCCCAGGGGGGGTTGAATGAGCAGTTCTTC

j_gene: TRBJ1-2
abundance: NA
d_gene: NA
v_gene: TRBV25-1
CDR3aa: CASSPWGGDYGYTF
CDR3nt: TGTGCCAGCAGCCCCTGGGGGGGCGACTATGGCTACACCTTC

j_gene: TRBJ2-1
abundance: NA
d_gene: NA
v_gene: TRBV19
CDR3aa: CASSIEDTFSYNEQFF
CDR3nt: TGTGCCAGTAGTATAGAGGACACTTTCTCCTACAATGAGCAGTTCTTC

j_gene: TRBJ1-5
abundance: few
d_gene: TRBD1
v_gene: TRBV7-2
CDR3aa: CASSRQGANQPQHF
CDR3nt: TGTGCCAGCAGCCGACAGGGGGCCAATCAGCCCCAGCATTTT

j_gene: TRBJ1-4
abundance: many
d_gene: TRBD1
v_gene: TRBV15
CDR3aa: CATSSDRGRPFF
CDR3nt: TGTGCCACCAGCAGCGACAGGGGGCGTCCGTTTTTT

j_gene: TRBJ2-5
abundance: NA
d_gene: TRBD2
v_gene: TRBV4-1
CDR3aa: CASSQDRGLEETQYF
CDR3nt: TGCGCCAGCAGCCAAGATAGGGGACTAGAAGAGACCCAGTACTTC

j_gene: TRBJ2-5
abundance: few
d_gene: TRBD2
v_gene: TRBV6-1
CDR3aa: CAFRSWRPGGETQYF
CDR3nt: TGTGCTTTCAGGTCGTGGAGGCCGGGGGGAGAGACCCAGTACTTC

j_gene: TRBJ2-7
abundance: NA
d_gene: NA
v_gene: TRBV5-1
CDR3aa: CASSFEEPYEQYF
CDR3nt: TGCGCCAGCAGCTTTGAAGAACCCTACGAGCAGTACTTC

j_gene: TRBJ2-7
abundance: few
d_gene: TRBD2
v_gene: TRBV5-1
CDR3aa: CASSVGLAGYEQYF
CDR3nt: TGCGCCAGCAGCGTGGGACTAGCGGGCTACGAGCAGTACTTC

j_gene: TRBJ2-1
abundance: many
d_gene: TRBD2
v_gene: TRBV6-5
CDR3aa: CASSYSIGEGPYNEQFF
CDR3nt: TGTGCCAGCAGTTACTCAATTGGGGAGGGCCCCTACAATGAGCAGTTCTTC

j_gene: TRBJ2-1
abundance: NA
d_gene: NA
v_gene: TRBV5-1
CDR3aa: CASSFIRGKGSSYNEQFF
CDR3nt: TGCGCCAGCAGCTTTATCCGAGGGAAAGGGAGCTCCTACAATGAGCAGTTCTTC

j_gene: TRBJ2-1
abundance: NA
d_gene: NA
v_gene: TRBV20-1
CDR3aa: CSASLSALYNEQFF
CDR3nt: TGCAGTGCTAGCCTTAGCGCCCTCTACAATGAGCAGTTCTTC

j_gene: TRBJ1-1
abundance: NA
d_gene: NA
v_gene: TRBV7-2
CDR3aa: CASSLWGFNTEAFF
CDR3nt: TGTGCCAGCAGCTTATGGGGGTTCAACACTGAAGCTTTCTTT

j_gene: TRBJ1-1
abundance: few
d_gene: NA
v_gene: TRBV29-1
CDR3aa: CSVEDFRSNTEAFF
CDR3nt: TGCAGCGTTGAAGATTTTAGGTCTAACACTGAAGCTTTCTTT

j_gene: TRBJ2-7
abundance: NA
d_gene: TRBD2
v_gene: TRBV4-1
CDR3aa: CASSQGVAGANYEQYF
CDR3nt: TGCGCCAGCAGCCAAGGGGTAGCGGGAGCCAACTACGAGCAGTACTTC

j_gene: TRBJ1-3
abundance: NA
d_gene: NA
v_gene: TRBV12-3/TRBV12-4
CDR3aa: CASSYGATIYF
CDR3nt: TGTGCCAGCAGCTACGGCGCCACCATATATTTT

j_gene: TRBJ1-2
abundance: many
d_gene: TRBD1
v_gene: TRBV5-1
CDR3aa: CASSMGQALYGYTF
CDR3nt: TGCGCCAGCAGTATGGGACAGGCCCTCTATGGCTACACCTTC

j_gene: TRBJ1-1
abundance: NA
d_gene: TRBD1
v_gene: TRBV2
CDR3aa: CASRGDRGSEAFF
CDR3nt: TGTGCCAGCAGGGGAGACAGGGGGAGTGAAGCTTTCTTT

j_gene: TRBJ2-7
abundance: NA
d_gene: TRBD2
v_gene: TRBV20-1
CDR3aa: CSARGAGGLGEQYF
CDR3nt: TGCAGTGCTAGGGGAGCGGGAGGGTTGGGCGAGCAGTACTTC

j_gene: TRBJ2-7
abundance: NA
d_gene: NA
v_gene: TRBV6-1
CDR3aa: CASTPGGARDEQYF
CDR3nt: TGTGCCAGCACCCCTGGGGGGGCGCGGGACGAGCAGTACTTC

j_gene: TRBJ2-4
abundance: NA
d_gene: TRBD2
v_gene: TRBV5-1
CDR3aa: CASSPGLAPAKNIQYF
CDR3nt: TGCGCCAGCAGCCCGGGACTAGCGCCCGCCAAAAACATTCAGTACTTC

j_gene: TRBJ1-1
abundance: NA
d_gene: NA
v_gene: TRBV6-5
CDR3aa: CASSYDQANTEAFF
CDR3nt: TGTGCCAGCAGTTATGACCAGGCAAACACTGAAGCTTTCTTT

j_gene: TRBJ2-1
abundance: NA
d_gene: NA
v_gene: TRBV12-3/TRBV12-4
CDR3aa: CASSLILRVNEQFF
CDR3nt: TGTGCCAGCAGTTTGATCCTCAGGGTCAATGAGCAGTTCTTC

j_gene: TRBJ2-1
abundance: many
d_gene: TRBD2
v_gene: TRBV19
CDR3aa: CASSMSSGYNEQFF
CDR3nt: TGTGCCAGTAGTATGTCTAGCGGGTACAATGAGCAGTTCTTC

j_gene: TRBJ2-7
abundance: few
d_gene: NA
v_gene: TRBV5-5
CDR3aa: CASTLWAGAYEQYF
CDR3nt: TGTGCCAGCACCCTCTGGGCAGGGGCCTACGAGCAGTACTTC

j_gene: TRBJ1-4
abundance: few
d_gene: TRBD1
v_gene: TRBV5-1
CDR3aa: CASSQVPQGARTNEKLFF
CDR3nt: TGCGCCAGCAGCCAAGTACCACAGGGGGCGAGAACTAATGAAAAACTGTTTTTT

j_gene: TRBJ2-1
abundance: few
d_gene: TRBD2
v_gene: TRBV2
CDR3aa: CATGGPSGRAWDEQFF
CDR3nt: TGTGCCACAGGGGGCCCCAGCGGGAGGGCCTGGGATGAGCAGTTCTTC

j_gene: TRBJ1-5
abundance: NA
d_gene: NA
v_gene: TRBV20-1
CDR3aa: CSARVGEIRQPQHF
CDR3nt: TGCAGTGCTAGAGTTGGGGAGATCCGTCAGCCCCAGCATTTT

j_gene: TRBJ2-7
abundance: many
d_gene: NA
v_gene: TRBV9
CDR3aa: CASSVRAEGGEQYF
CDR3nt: TGTGCCAGCAGCGTGAGGGCGGAGGGGGGGGAGCAGTACTTC